These 18 T cell receptor beta chains originate from one sample sequenced in a study of CD8 T cells in Susac syndrome. Random-hexamer reverse transcription was applied to roughly 0.5 to 1 ug RNA. One entry per CDR3 protein results from TCRdb running MiXCR on the immunoSEQ multiplex PCR reads. The sample lists about 200,000 distinct CDR3 sequences; roughly 94% were seen once. The sample consisted of CD4+ T cells from PBMCs. Source of these receptors: a human donor with multiple sclerosis.

The genes are TRBV2 and TRBJ1-2, with no clear D. The CDR3 consists of 13 residues. CDR1 is SNHLY, CDR2 FYNNEI, per germline. V gave up 7 bases and J gave up 4 bases, with 13 bases separating them. CDR3 sequence: CASIMRASYGYTF. The CDR3 nucleotides are TGTGCCAGCATCATGCGGGCCAGCTATGGCTACACCTTC.

The chain has TRBV3-1 and TRBJ2-7; unclear D gene. CDR1 LGHDT and CDR2 YNNKEL come from the germline V gene (reference sequence). The CDR3 sequence is 15 residues long. Trimming pared 6 bases from V and 0 bases from J, leaving 15 bases between. The CDR3 sequence: CASSRTSDSSYEQYV. CDR3 in DNA: TGTGCCAGCAGTCGAACCAGCGATTCCTCCTACGAGCAGTACGTC.

This chain uses TRBV3-1 with TRBJ1-2; 8 bases are shared with TRBD1. Germline trimming cut 4 bases from V and 6 bases from J; bases unmatched to any gene: 7. CDR1 LGHDT and CDR2 YNNKEL come from the germline V gene (reference sequence). The CDR3 is made up of 14 amino acids. The CDR3 DNA sequence: TGTGCCAGCAGCCCCGGACAGGGCATGGATGGCTACACCTTC. Residues: CASSPGQGMDGYTF.

The chain links TRBV12-3 or TRBV12-4 to TRBJ2-5, with D uncertain. V lost 3 bases and J 7 bases, leaving 6 bases between the germline ends. This CDR3 region has 11 residues. The CDR3 region has the DNA TGTGCCAGCAGTTTTCAGAGGACCCAGTACTTC. This gives the protein CASSFQRTQYF.

CDR3 DNA: TGTGCCACTGCGACAGGATACTATGGCTACACCTTC. It specifies CATATGYYGYTF. This chain joins TRBV7-9 and TRBJ1-2; D is perhaps TRBD1 (6 bases). V was trimmed by 10 bases and J by 3 bases, leaving 12 bases between them. From germline, CDR1 is SEHNR and CDR2 FQNEAQ (reference sequence). This CDR3 is built from 12 residues.

J is TRBJ1-4 and V is TRBV29-1, with D possibly TRBD1 on 5 matching bases. Deletions cut 4 bases from V and 2 bases from J, with 8 bases between. The CDR3 is 13 residues long. CDR1 is SQVTM, CDR2 ANQGSEA, per germline. The CDR3 reads CSVGGRTNEKLFF. DNA for the CDR3: TGCAGCGTTGGGGGACGGACTAATGAAAAACTGTTTTTT.

This chain joins TRBV27 and TRBJ1-6; D gene unclear. The germline V gene encodes CDR1 MNHEY and CDR2 SMNVEV (reference sequence). The CDR3 runs 14 residues. The ends were cut back, 1 base at V and 5 bases at J, with 6 bases in the middle. In nucleotides, the CDR3 is TGTGCCAGCAGTTTATGGATCCATAATTCACCCCTCCACTTT. Residues: CASSLWIHNSPLHF.

The chain is built from TRBV15 and TRBJ1-2; D not certain. This CDR3 spans 13 amino acids. Germline assignment: CDR1 LNHNV and CDR2 YYDKDF (reference sequence). Trimming stripped 5 bases from V and 2 bases from J, with 9 bases between. The CDR3 DNA reads as TGTGCCACCAGCCCCGACAAGAACTATGGCTACACCTTC. Translation: CATSPDKNYGYTF.

The chain combines TRBV30 with TRBJ2-3, with a weak D call TRBD1 (5 bases). The germline CDR1 and CDR2 sequences are GTSNPN and SVGIG (reference sequence). Trimming left V 4 bases short and J 6 bases short, with 8 bases between. The CDR3 consists of 11 residues. CDR3 in DNA: TGTGCCTGGATGGGGCCCGATACGCAGTATTTT. This gives the protein CAWMGPDTQYF.

The genes are TRBV9 and TRBJ1-5, with D unclear. The CDR3 spans 15 residues. V lost 4 bases and J lost 3, with 14 bases in between. The germline CDR1 and CDR2 sequences are SGDLS and YYNGEE. CDR3 DNA: TGTGCCAGCAGCCCCCGCGGGGAGGACAATCAGCCCCAGCATTTT. This codes for CASSPRGEDNQPQHF.

V and J are TRBV5-6 and TRBJ1-2, with a tentative D call TRBD1 (5 bases). Trimming removed 4 bases at V and 6 bases at J, with 16 bases between. The CDR3 runs 14 residues. Germline V lookup: CDR1 SGHDT, CDR2 YYEEEE. CDR3 sequence (DNA): TGTGCCAGCAGCCGTCCACTTCAGGGCCATGGCTACACCTTC. Its translation is CASSRPLQGHGYTF.

V usage is TRBV27 and J usage is TRBJ1-5, with TRBD1 identical over 9 bases. With V trimmed by 8 bases and J by 7 bases, 9 bases remained unmatched. Germline V lookup: CDR1 MNHEY, CDR2 SMNVEV (reference sequence). The CDR3 spans 14 residues. CDR3: CASASDRGSQPQHF. DNA for the CDR3: TGTGCCAGCGCCTCAGACAGGGGGTCACAGCCCCAGCATTTT.

This chain joins TRBV29-1 and TRBJ1-2; 8 bases line up with TRBD1. Germline trimming cut 6 bases from V and 8 bases from J; bases unmatched to any gene: 14. This CDR3 contains 14 residues. Germline V gives CDR1 SQVTM, CDR2 ANQGSEA. CDR3 residues: CSVETTGEARGYTF. The CDR3 coding sequence is TGCAGCGTAGAAACGACAGGGGAGGCGCGCGGCTACACCTTC.

V usage is TRBV29-1 and J usage is TRBJ1-1; D might be TRBD1 (6 bases). The CDR3 length is 13 residues. CDR1 and CDR2 from the germline V gene are SQVTM and ANQGSEA. The CDR3 sequence: CTLRQAADTEAFF. DNA for the CDR3: TGCACCCTTAGACAGGCTGCGGACACTGAAGCTTTCTTT.

The chain joins TRBV20-1 to TRBJ1-2, with D maybe TRBD1 (5 bases). Trimming cost V 6 bases and J 4 bases, with 12 bases left between them. The CDR3 contains 12 residues. Germline V gene lookup returns CDR1 DFQATT and CDR2 SNEGSKA (reference sequence). CDR3 residues: CSAQNQGYGYTF. For the CDR3, the DNA is TGCAGTGCCCAGAACCAGGGCTATGGCTACACCTTC.

The chain carries TRBV3-1 and TRBJ1-6; D not certain. The CDR3 runs to 12 residues. Trimming pared 4 bases from V and 13 bases from J, leaving 11 bases between. CDR1 and CDR2 from the germline V gene are LGHDT and YNNKEL (reference sequence). CDR3 in amino acids: CASSLLRTPLHF. CDR3 sequence (DNA): TGTGCCAGCAGCCTCCTGAGGACTCCCCTCCACTTT.

V gene TRBV9 combines with J gene TRBJ2-7; 8 bases fit TRBD1. Germline CDR1 reads SGDLS; CDR2 reads YYNGEE. CDR3 length: 15 residues. V lost 0 bases and J lost 2; bases outside the gene matches: 4. In DNA, the CDR3 is TGTGCCAGCAGCGTAGCTCCGACAGGGGCCTACGAGCAGTACTTC. This encodes CASSVAPTGAYEQYF. Full variable domain (missing parts from reference TRBV9 and TRBJ2-7): DSGVTQTPKHLITATGQRVTLRCSPRSGDLSVYWYQQSLDQGLQFLIQYYNGEERAKGNILERFSAQQFPDLHSELNLSSLELGDSALYFCASSVAPTGAYEQYFGPGTRLTVT.

The chain recombines TRBV20-1 with TRBJ2-5; 13 positions match TRBD2. This CDR3 has 12 residues. V shed 5 bases, J shed 8 bases, and the junction held 2 bases outside the gene matches. The V gene's germline CDR1 is DFQATT and CDR2 SNEGSKA (reference sequence). The CDR3 DNA reads as TGCAGTGCTGGACTAGCGGGGGATACCCAGTACTTC. Its protein product is CSAGLAGDTQYF.